The clone carrying this T cell receptor (beta chain) occurred once. The repertoire was sequenced with immunoSEQ multiplex PCR; TCRdb's copy has only in-frame clones and lacks some. The table includes around 320,000 clones, around 85% detected once. This sample was included in a study of blood T cell repertoires in COVID-19. Looking at the study overall: Whether acute or convalescent, the COVID-19 samples came from the United States, Italy and Spain.

The sample was peripheral blood. This receptor was obtained from a human donor in a cohort sampled during active COVID-19.

The CDR3 here is CASNLRTGGDKQFF. The CDR3 DNA follows: TGTGCCAGCAACCTAAGGACAGGGGGCGATAAGCAGTTCTTC. V usage is TRBV2 and J usage is TRBJ2-1, with 11 bases that match TRBD1. CDR3 length equals 14 residues. Germline values: CDR1 SNHLY, CDR2 FYNNEI. V dropped 7 bases and J dropped 11; count of bases not matched to a gene: 10.